This passage covers 26 T cell receptor beta chains from one sample sequenced in a study of blood T cell repertoires in COVID-19. Only in-frame clones appear in the TCRdb table, and some are missing; sequencing was by immunoSEQ multiplex PCR. The profile shows over 150,000 clones, about four fifths of them singletons. The sample consisted of peripheral blood. The receptors come from a woman at least 80 years old with COVID-19, enrolled during active disease.

This clone was picked up a small number of times. The chain carries TRBV6-4 and TRBJ1-2, with D possibly matching TRBD1 (6 bases). In germline, CDR1 is MRHNA, CDR2 SNTAGT. V was trimmed by 6 bases and J by 6 bases, leaving 8 bases between them. This CDR3 is 11 amino acids long. This chain's CDR3 is CASRGANGYTF. The CDR3 region has the DNA TGTGCCAGCAGGGGGGCAAATGGCTACACCTTC.

The rearrangement uses TRBV7-5 and TRBJ1-2; whether TRBD1, the table's D call, matches the DNA was not checked. TRBV7-5 is a pseudogene. The CDR3 loop spans 14 amino acids. DNA of the CDR3: TGTGCCAGAAGCCCGCCCAGGGGCCGCCTTGGCTACACCTTC. Translation: CARSPPRGRLGYTF.

The chain joins TRBV3-1 (or the pseudogene TRBV3-2) to TRBJ1-4; 9 bases fit TRBD1. Germline CDR1 LGHDT, CDR2 YNNKEL (reference sequence). The CDR3 loop spans 16 amino acids. J was trimmed by 7 bases and V by 2 bases; bases with no gene match: 8. The CDR3 spells CASSQQPTGGGEKLFF. The CDR3 DNA is TGTGCCAGCAGCCAACAACCGACAGGGGGTGGTGAAAAACTGTTTTTT.

The chain joins TRBV27 to TRBJ1-2, with a weak D call TRBD1 (5 bases). The CDR3 is 13 residues long. CDR1 and CDR2 from the germline V gene are MNHEY and SMNVEV (reference sequence). V was cut by 3 bases and J by 6 bases, with 11 bases left in between. CDR3 DNA: TGTGCCAGCAGTTTTTCGGGGGGAAATGGCTACACCTTC. As protein: CASSFSGGNGYTF.

This chain connects TRBV19 to TRBJ2-1, with D possibly being TRBD1 (6 bases). This CDR3 region has 14 residues. Trimming shortened V by 5 bases and J by 8 bases, and 16 bases separated the two germline ends. CDR1 and CDR2 from the germline V gene are LNHDA and SQIVND (reference sequence). CDR3 region: CASSQTGFKDEQFF. The CDR3 DNA sequence: TGTGCCAGTAGTCAAACAGGGTTTAAGGATGAGCAGTTCTTC.

In regard to this clone: A junction end diverges from the germline sequence, so it may reflect a read error. The rearrangement uses TRBV2 and TRBJ1-5; the match to TRBD1 covers 11 bases. CDR1 SNHLY and CDR2 FYNNEI come from the germline V gene. CDR3 length: 15 residues. CDR3 loop: CASSERTGGNQPQHF. In DNA, the CDR3 is TGTGCCAGCAGTGAGAGGACAGGGGGCAACCAGCCCCAGCATTTT.

The chain is built from TRBV9 and TRBJ1-3, with TRBD1 matching over 8 bases. Germline assignment: CDR1 SGDLS and CDR2 YYNGEE. V lost 3 bases and J lost 2; bases outside the gene matches: 10. There are 17 residues in the CDR3. DNA for the CDR3: TGTGCCAGCAGCGCCAATCCAGGGGGCGGAACTGGAAACACCATATATTTT. Protein sequence: CASSANPGGGTGNTIYF. The variable domain in full, with the rest retrieved from reference TRBV9 and TRBJ1-3, is DSGVTQTPKHLITATGQRVTLRCSPRSGDLSVYWYQQSLDQGLQFLIQYYNGEERAKGNILERFSAQQFPDLHSELNLSSLELGDSALYFCASSANPGGGTGNTIYFGEGSWLTVV.

The rearrangement uses TRBV28 and TRBJ1-1; weak D call: TRBD1 (5 bases). The V gene's germline CDR1 is MDHEN and CDR2 SYDVKM. The CDR3 runs 14 residues. The germline V and J ends were trimmed by 5 bases and 0 bases, with 10 bases remaining between them. In DNA form, the CDR3 reads TGTGCCAGCAGTCTTGGGGCAATGAACACTGAAGCTTTCTTT. Translated, it gives CASSLGAMNTEAFF. The full variable domain, with the rest looked up from reference TRBV28 and TRBJ1-1, is DVKVTQSSRYLVKRTGEKVFLECVQDMDHENMFWYRQDPGLGLRLIYFSYDVKMKEKGDIPEGYSVSREKKERFSLILESASTNQTSMYLCASSLGAMNTEAFFGQGTRLTVV.

The chain combines TRBV7-9 with TRBJ1-5; possible D gene TRBD1, 6 bases. The germline V and J ends were trimmed by 3 bases and 6 bases, with 6 bases remaining between them. There are 12 residues in the CDR3. CDR1 and CDR2 (germline): SEHNR, FQNEAQ (reference sequence). CDR3 sequence: CASSLDSQPQHF. DNA for the CDR3: TGTGCCAGCAGCTTGGACAGTCAGCCCCAGCATTTT.

The rearrangement joins TRBV5-8 to TRBJ1-1, with a weak D call TRBD1 (5 bases). Looked up from germline, CDR1 is SGHTS and CDR2 is YDEGEE. The CDR3 totals 15 residues. V was pared by 4 bases and J by 4 bases, with 17 bases between. DNA of the CDR3: TGTGCCAGCAGCCGGCGATTCGGGGGGAGCACTGAAGCTTTCTTT. Its protein product is CASSRRFGGSTEAFF.

The chain joins TRBV4-2 to TRBJ1-5; no reliable D call. The CDR3 spans 13 residues. V was cut by 0 bases and J by 6 bases, with 6 bases left in between. Germline CDR1 reads LGHNA; CDR2 reads YNFKEQ. CDR3 sequence: CASSQDPGQPQHF. CDR3 coding DNA: TGTGCCAGCAGCCAAGATCCGGGTCAGCCCCAGCATTTT.

J is TRBJ1-2 and V is TRBV5-1; perhaps TRBD1 as D (5 bases). The V end was cut by 0 bases, the J end by 3 bases, with 9 bases between. Per germline, CDR1 SGHRS and CDR2 YFSETQ. This CDR3 has 14 residues. The CDR3: CASSLGRVDYGYTF. Here the CDR3 DNA reads TGCGCCAGCAGCTTGGGCAGGGTCGACTATGGCTACACCTTC.

The chain has TRBV19 and TRBJ2-7; a possible D gene is TRBD2 (6 bases). CDR3 length: 15 amino acids. V lost 5 bases to trimming and J lost 1 base, with 15 bases between them. Germline CDR1 is LNHDA and CDR2 is SQIVND (reference sequence). This CDR3 reads CASSLRWGESYEQYF. DNA of the CDR3: TGTGCCAGTAGTCTTCGGTGGGGGGAGTCCTACGAGCAGTACTTC.

The V and J genes are TRBV29-1 and TRBJ2-2, with 9 positions matching TRBD1. V lost 7 bases to trimming and J lost 3 bases; unmatched junction nucleotides: 6. This CDR3 spans 14 amino acids. Germline V gene data show CDR1 as SQVTM and CDR2 as ANQGSEA. CDR3 residues: CSAGQGLDTGELFF. In nucleotides, the CDR3 is TGCAGCGCCGGACAGGGGCTTGACACCGGGGAGCTGTTTTTT.

The chain couples TRBV5-1 to TRBJ2-2, with a tentative D call TRBD2 (6 bases). Trimming took off 2 bases at V and 2 bases at J, with 10 bases between the two ends. This CDR3 is 15 amino acids long. Per germline, CDR1 SGHRS and CDR2 YFSETQ. This chain's CDR3 is CASSLVADNTGELFF. CDR3 nucleotides: TGCGCCAGCAGCTTAGTAGCGGACAACACCGGGGAGCTGTTTTTT. Complete variable domain (other parts from reference TRBV5-1 and TRBJ2-2): KAGVTQTPRYLIKTRGQQVTLSCSPISGHRSVSWYQQTPGQGLQFLFEYFSETQRNKGNFPGRFSGRQFSNSRSEMNVSTLELGDSALYLCASSLVADNTGELFFGEGSRLTVL.

This clone has just a few counts. The chain carries TRBV9 and TRBJ2-7, with TRBD2 matching 9 bases. Germline V gene lookup returns CDR1 SGDLS and CDR2 YYNGEE. The length of the CDR3 is 17 residues. The ends lost 0 bases at V and 2 bases at J; junction bases unmatched: 9. The CDR3 region is CASSVGLAGGSPYEQYF. The CDR3 DNA is TGTGCCAGCAGCGTAGGATTGGCGGGAGGGTCCCCCTACGAGCAGTACTTC.

V usage is TRBV10-3 and J usage is TRBJ1-4; TRBD1 agrees at 8 bases. Germline values: CDR1 ENHRY, CDR2 SYGVKD. V trimming: 0 bases; J trimming: 14 bases; junction bases outside the gene matches: 5. The CDR3 covers 13 residues. CDR3 bases: TGTGCCATCAGTGAGTCGCAGGGGGCAGGCCTGTTTTTT. Its protein product is CAISESQGAGLFF.

This chain's CDR3 is CASSEEGAHSYGYTF. CDR3 coding DNA: TGTGCCAGCAGTGAAGAGGGGGCCCACTCTTATGGCTACACCTTC. This chain links TRBV2 with TRBJ1-2; TRBD1 aligns across 7 bases. V lost 1 base and J lost 5; bases outside the gene matches: 7. The CDR3 runs to 15 residues. The germline gives CDR1 SNHLY, CDR2 FYNNEI.

The rearrangement links TRBV5-1 to TRBJ1-1; D unresolved. V lost 0 bases and J 0 bases, leaving 9 bases between the germline ends. The CDR3 extends over 15 amino acids. CDR1 and CDR2 (germline): SGHRS, YFSETQ. CDR3 protein: CASSLVSLLNTEAFF. The CDR3 coding sequence is TGCGCCAGCAGCTTGGTGAGCTTGTTGAACACTGAAGCTTTCTTT.

CDR3 bases: TGCGCCAGCAGCTTGTACGGGGGTTACGAGCAGTACTTC. It translates to CASSLYGGYEQYF. V gene TRBV5-1 combines with J gene TRBJ2-7; D is perhaps TRBD2 (6 bases). The CDR3 consists of 13 residues. The germline V gene encodes CDR1 SGHRS and CDR2 YFSETQ. Deletions cut 1 base from V and 4 bases from J, with 9 bases between.

The CDR3 loop is CASTLGGYQETQYF. The CDR3 DNA reads TGTGCCAGCACCCTGGGGGGGTACCAAGAGACCCAGTACTTC. V is TRBV11-2 and J is TRBJ2-5; 7 bases map to TRBD2. The length of the CDR3 is 14 residues. Trimming cost V 7 bases and J 0 bases; bases outside gene matches: 5. Germline-derived CDR1 and CDR2 are SGHAT and FQNNGV.

The chain is built from TRBV10-1 and TRBJ2-5, with 10 nucleotides matching TRBD1. V lost 5 bases, J lost 3 bases, and 12 bases stayed unmatched. Germline CDR1 is WNHNN and CDR2 is SYGVQD (reference sequence). The CDR3 is made up of 17 amino acids. The CDR3 DNA reads TGCGCCAGCAGTAAACATAAAGACAGGGGGCGCGAAGAGACCCAGTACTTC. Its translation: CASSKHKDRGREETQYF.

The genes are TRBV5-1 and TRBJ1-4; no reliable D call. The CDR3 is 15 residues long. The germline CDR1 and CDR2 sequences are SGHRS and YFSETQ. The V gene lost 0 bases and the J gene lost 3 bases, with 9 bases spanning the gap. CDR3 coding DNA: TGCGCCAGCAGCTTGGCTTCGGGAGCTAATGAAAAACTGTTTTTT. Amino acids: CASSLASGANEKLFF.

This clone was counted once. CDR3 in DNA: TGCGCCAGCAGCCCTGGGGTCAGGACAGGGGTGGACGAGCAGTACTTC. Its translation is CASSPGVRTGVDEQYF. The rearrangement uses TRBV4-1 and TRBJ2-7; 9 bases line up with TRBD1. This CDR3 has 16 amino acids. Looked up from germline, CDR1 is MGHRA and CDR2 is YSYEKL. V dropped 4 bases and J dropped 5; count of bases not matched to a gene: 12.

This clone came up a few times. The rearrangement joins TRBV2 to TRBJ2-7; tentative D call: TRBD2 (6 bases). Between the trimmed V and J ends, which lost 8 bases and 2 bases, there was a span of 31 bases. Germline assignment: CDR1 SNHLY and CDR2 FYNNEI. The CDR3 extends over 19 amino acids. The CDR3 nucleotides read TGTGCCAGCTTTGTCTCCCGGGACTTGCATACCTTGCGGACCTACGAGCAGTACTTC. Amino acid sequence: CASFVSRDLHTLRTYEQYF.

The chain uses TRBV6-5 and TRBJ1-2; 7 bases agree with TRBD1. Per the germline V gene, CDR1 is MNHEY and CDR2 is SVGAGI. Germline trimming cut 5 bases from V and 3 bases from J; bases unmatched to any gene: 6. This CDR3 is built from 14 residues. In nucleotides, the CDR3 is TGTGCCAGCAGTATAGGACAGGTGGACTATGGCTACACCTTC. Its protein is CASSIGQVDYGYTF.